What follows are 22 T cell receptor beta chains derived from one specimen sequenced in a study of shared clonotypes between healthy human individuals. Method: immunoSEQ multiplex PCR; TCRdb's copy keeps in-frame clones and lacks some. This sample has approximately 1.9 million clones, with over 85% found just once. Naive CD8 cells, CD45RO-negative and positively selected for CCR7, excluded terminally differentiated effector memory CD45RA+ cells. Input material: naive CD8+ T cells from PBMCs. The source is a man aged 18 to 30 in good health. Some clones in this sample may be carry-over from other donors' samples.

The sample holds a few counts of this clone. The DNA for the CDR3 is TGTGCCAGGTGGGACGGCCGAAACTATGGCTACACCTTC. Translation gives CARWDGRNYGYTF. J is TRBJ1-2 and V is TRBV6-1; tentative D call: TRBD1 (5 bases). Germline CDR1 MNHNS, CDR2 SASEGT. Deletions cut 9 bases from V and 2 bases from J, with 13 bases between. This CDR3 is built from 13 residues.

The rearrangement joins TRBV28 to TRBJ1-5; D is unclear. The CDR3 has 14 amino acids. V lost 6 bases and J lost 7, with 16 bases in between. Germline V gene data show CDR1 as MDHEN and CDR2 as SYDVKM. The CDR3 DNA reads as TGTGCCAGCAGCTTGGCTAGGGTAAGACAGCCCCAGCATTTT. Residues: CASSLARVRQPQHF.

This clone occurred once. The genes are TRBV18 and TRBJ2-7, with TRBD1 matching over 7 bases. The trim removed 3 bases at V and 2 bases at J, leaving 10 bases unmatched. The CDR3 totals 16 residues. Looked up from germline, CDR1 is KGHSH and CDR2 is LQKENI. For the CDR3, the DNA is TGTGCCAGCTCACCGACAGACAGGGTAGCCCCCTACGAGCAGTACTTC. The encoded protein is CASSPTDRVAPYEQYF.

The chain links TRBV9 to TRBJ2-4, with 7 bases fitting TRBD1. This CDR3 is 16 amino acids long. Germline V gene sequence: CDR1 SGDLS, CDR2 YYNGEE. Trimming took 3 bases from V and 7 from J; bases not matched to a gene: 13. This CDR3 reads CASSGSPGQYYNIQYF. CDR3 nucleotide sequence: TGTGCCAGCAGCGGGTCCCCGGGACAGTACTATAACATTCAGTACTTC.

CDR3 DNA sequence: TGTGCCAGCAGCTTGGGACTAGCAGTAAACGAGCAGTACTTC. This gives the protein CASSLGLAVNEQYF. The gene calls are TRBV5-6 and TRBJ2-7, with 7 bases identical to TRBD2. Germline CDR1 is SGHDT and CDR2 is YYEEEE. The CDR3 sequence is 14 residues long. V shed 0 bases and J 5 bases; nucleotides not matched to a gene: 5.

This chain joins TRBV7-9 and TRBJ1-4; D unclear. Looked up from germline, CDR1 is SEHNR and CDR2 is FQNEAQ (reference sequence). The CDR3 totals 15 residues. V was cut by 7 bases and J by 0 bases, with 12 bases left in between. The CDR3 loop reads CASTIRVATNEKLFF. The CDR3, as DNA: TGTGCCAGCACCATCCGGGTAGCAACTAATGAAAAACTGTTTTTT. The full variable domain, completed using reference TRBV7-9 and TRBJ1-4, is DTGVSQNPRHKITKRGQNVTFRCDPISEHNRLYWYRQTLGQGPEFLTYFQNEAQLEKSRLLSDRFSAERPKGSFSTLEIQRTEQGDSAMYLCASTIRVATNEKLFFGSGTQLSVL.

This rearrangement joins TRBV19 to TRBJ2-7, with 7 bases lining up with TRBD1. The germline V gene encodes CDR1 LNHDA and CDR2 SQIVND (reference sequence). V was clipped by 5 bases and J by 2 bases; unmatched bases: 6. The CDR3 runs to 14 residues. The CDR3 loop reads CASSQRTGPYEQYF. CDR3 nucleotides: TGTGCCAGTAGTCAACGGACAGGCCCCTACGAGCAGTACTTC. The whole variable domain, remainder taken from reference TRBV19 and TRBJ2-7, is DGGITQSPKYLFRKEGQNVTLSCEQNLNHDAMYWYRQDPGQGLRLIYYSQIVNDFQKGDIAEGYSVSREKKESFPLTVTSAQKNPTAFYLCASSQRTGPYEQYFGPGTRLTVT.

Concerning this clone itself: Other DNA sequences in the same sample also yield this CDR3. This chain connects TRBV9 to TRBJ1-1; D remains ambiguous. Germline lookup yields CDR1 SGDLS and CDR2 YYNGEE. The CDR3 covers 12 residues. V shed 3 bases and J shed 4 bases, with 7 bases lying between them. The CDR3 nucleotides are TGTGCCAGCAGCGGCGGAGGCACTGAAGCTTTCTTT. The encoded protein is CASSGGGTEAFF.

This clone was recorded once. In DNA, the CDR3 is TGTGCCAGCAGCCTCCACCGTGGGGGCGCCAGTGAAGCTTTCTTT. Amino acid sequence: CASSLHRGGASEAFF. The rearrangement links TRBV27 to TRBJ1-1, with D perhaps matching TRBD1 (6 bases). Germline loops: CDR1 MNHEY, CDR2 SMNVEV (reference sequence). This CDR3 comprises 15 residues. The germline V and J ends were trimmed by 6 bases and 7 bases, with 21 bases remaining between them.

The CDR3 bases are TGTGCCAGCAGCTTAATGGTGAGGGGCTGGGCAGATACGCAGTATTTT. Its protein product is CASSLMVRGWADTQYF. The J gene is TRBJ2-3, the V gene TRBV13, with D perhaps TRBD1 or TRBD2 (5 bases each). In germline, CDR1 is PRHDT, CDR2 FYEKMQ (reference sequence). Trimming cost V 2 bases and J 4 bases, with 16 bases left between them. The CDR3 length is 16 residues.

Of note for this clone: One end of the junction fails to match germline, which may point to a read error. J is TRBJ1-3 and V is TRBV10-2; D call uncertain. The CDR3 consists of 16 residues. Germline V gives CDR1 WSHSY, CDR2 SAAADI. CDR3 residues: CASRESVSLSGNTIYF. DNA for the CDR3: TGCGCCAGCAGGGAGTCGGTCAGCCTCTCTGGAAACACCATATATTTT.

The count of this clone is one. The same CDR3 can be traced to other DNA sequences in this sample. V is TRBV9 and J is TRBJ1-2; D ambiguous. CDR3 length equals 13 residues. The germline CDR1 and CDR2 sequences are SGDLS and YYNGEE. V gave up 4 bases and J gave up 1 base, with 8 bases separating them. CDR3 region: CASSPSLNYGYTF. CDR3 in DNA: TGTGCCAGCAGCCCCTCCCTTAACTATGGCTACACCTTC. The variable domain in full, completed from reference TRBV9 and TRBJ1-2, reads DSGVTQTPKHLITATGQRVTLRCSPRSGDLSVYWYQQSLDQGLQFLIQYYNGEERAKGNILERFSAQQFPDLHSELNLSSLELGDSALYFCASSPSLNYGYTFGSGTRLTVV.

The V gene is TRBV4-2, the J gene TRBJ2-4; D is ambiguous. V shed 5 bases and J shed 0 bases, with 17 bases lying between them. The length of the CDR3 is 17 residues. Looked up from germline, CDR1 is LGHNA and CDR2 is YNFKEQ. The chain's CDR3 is CASSLEDQVLAKNIQYF. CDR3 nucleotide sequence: TGTGCCAGCAGCTTAGAGGATCAGGTCCTAGCCAAAAACATTCAGTACTTC.

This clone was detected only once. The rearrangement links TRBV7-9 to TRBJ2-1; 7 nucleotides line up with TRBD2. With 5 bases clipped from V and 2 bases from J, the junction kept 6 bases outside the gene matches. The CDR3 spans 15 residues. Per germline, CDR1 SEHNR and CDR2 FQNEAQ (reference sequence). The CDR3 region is CASSRLAETYNEQFF. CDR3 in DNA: TGTGCCAGCAGCAGACTAGCTGAGACCTACAATGAGCAGTTCTTC. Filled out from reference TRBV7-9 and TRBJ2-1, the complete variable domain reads DTGVSQNPRHKITKRGQNVTFRCDPISEHNRLYWYRQTLGQGPEFLTYFQNEAQLEKSRLLSDRFSAERPKGSFSTLEIQRTEQGDSAMYLCASSRLAETYNEQFFGPGTRLTVL.

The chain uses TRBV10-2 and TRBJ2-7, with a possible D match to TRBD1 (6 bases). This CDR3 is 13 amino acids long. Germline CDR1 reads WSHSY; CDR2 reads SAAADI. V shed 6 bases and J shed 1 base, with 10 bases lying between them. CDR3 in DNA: TGCGCCAGCAGCCAGGACAGTTCCTACGAGCAGTACTTC. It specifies CASSQDSSYEQYF.

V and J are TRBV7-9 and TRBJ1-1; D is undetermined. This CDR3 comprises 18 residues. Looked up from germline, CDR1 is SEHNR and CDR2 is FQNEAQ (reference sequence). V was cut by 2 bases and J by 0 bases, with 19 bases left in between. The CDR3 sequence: CASSLFGVGEPMNTEAFF. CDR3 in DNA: TGTGCCAGCAGCTTATTCGGGGTCGGGGAGCCGATGAACACTGAAGCTTTCTTT.

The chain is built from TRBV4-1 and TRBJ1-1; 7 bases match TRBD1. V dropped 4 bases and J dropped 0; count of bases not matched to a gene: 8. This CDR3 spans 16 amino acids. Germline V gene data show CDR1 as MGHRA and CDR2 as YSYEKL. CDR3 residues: CASSPQGEGVNTEAFF. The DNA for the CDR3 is TGCGCCAGCAGCCCGCAGGGGGAGGGAGTGAACACTGAAGCTTTCTTT.

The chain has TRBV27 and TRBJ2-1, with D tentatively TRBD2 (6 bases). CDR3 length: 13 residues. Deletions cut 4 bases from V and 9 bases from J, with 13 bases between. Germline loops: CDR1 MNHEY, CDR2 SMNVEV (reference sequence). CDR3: CASSWDPGVEQFF. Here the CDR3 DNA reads TGTGCCAGCAGTTGGGACCCGGGGGTTGAGCAGTTCTTC.

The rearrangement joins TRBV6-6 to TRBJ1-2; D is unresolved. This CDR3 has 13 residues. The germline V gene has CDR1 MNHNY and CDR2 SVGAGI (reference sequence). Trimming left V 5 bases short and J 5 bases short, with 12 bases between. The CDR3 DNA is TGTGCCAGCAGTGCACCCTCGGGGTATGGCTACACCTTC. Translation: CASSAPSGYGYTF.

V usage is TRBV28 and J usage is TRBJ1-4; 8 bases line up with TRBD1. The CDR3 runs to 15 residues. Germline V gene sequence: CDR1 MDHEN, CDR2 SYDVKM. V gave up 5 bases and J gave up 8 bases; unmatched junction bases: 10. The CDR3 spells CASSPSQGAGEKLFF. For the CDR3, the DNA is TGTGCCAGCAGTCCATCGCAGGGGGCCGGGGAAAAACTGTTTTTT.

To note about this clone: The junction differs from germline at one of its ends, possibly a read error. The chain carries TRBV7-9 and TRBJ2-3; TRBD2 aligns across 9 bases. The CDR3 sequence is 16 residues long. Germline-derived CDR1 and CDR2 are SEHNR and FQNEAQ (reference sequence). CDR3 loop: CASSSPSREGTDTQYF. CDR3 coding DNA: TGTGCCAGCAGCTCCCCCTCGCGGGAGGGCACCGATACGCAGTATTTT.

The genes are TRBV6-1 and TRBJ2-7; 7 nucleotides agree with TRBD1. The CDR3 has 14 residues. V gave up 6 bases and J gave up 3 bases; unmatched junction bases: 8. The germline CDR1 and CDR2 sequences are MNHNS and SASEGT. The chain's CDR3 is CASRHPGQYYEQYF. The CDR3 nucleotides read TGTGCCAGCAGACACCCGGGACAGTACTACGAGCAGTACTTC.